This T cell receptor (beta chain) was sequenced for a study of cytomegalovirus exposure and HLA in healthy donors. Turning to this clone: Antigen unknown.

PCR was performed using 60 Vbeta and 13 Jbeta primers. Repertoires were generated with immunoSEQ multiplex PCR, while TCRdb's copy carries only in-frame clones and drops some. Recorded for this sample: 96,000 or so clones. V was pared by 7 bases and J by 5 bases, with 8 bases of the junction left unmatched. The germline gives CDR1 LNHDA, CDR2 SQIVND (reference sequence). This CDR3 is built from 14 residues. Study-wide findings and caveats: Later work showed greater clonal expansion in HLA-associated TCR beta chains than in equally common others.

This rearrangement joins TRBV19 to TRBJ1-5, with 7 nucleotides matching TRBD1. The sample comprised PBMCs. The clonotype comes from a woman aged 30 to 39 in good health and CMV-seronegative. The CDR3 nucleotides read TGTGCCAGTACCTCGGCAGGGGGGCATCAGCCCCAGCATTTT. Encoded protein: CASTSAGGHQPQHF. The full variable domain, in which reference TRBV19 and TRBJ1-5 provide the parts outside the CDR3, is DGGITQSPKYLFRKEGQNVTLSCEQNLNHDAMYWYRQDPGQGLRLIYYSQIVNDFQKGDIAEGYSVSREKKESFPLTVTSAQKNPTAFYLCASTSAGGHQPQHFGDGTRLSIL.